This T cell receptor beta chain was identified during a study of post-analysis software for immune sequencing data (dated by TCRdb to between 2014 and 2016). Describing the broader study: The recorded disease courses included relapsing-remitting, secondary progressive and progressive-relapsing multiple sclerosis, and some patients had no subtype annotation. The patient repertoires were compared against 10 to 12 previously published healthy control repertoires obtained from donors aged roughly 6 to 25 years. A subset of samples was prepared in parallel using single-end sample barcoding, then pooled and co-amplified after Illumina adapter ligation.

The library was generated by PCR. Sequencing relied on an Illumina HiSeq 2500. To reduce PCR and sequencing biases, unique molecular identifiers were built into the TCR beta cDNA libraries. About 0.5 million cDNA molecules were obtained for every 1 to 10 million input T cells, so each molecule roughly corresponded to one T cell. Patient libraries were prepared and sequenced with the same protocol used for the earlier healthy control dataset. Samples belonging to the same batch were prepared together, multiplexed and sequenced on a shared HiSeq lane. Concerning the study's data processing: MIGEC handled the raw barcoded reads, throwing out single-read molecular identifier groups before consensus assembly and CDR3 extraction. Clonotype tables were post-analysed with VDJtools, and diversity was normalized by down-sampling all datasets to the smallest sample size. In repertoire overlap clustering, CDR3 amino acid sequences, but not nucleotide sequences, were matched to correct batch-related cross-sample contamination. TCRdb reanalyzed the raw reads on its own, using fastp at Q25 for trimming and MiXCR for clone calling, and kept in-frame beta chains. Rows are combined by CDR3 protein, so each entry shows the most common genes and DNA. These V and J calls rely on TCRdb rather than the paper's analysis. The sample table contains over 700,000 distinct CDR3 sequences; only one count was recorded for roughly 29% of them. In total, the top ten clones hold 0.5% to 0.6% of the sample.

Broad study findings and their caveats: When samples were clustered directly using the F measure, samples prepared in the same batch co-clustered strongly, which prompted a batch-effect correction. Normalized Chao1 diversity was significantly lower in multiple sclerosis patients than controls, suggesting substantial peripheral T-cell clonal expansion. The multiple sclerosis patient group was slightly younger than the control group.

Concerning this clonotype: Its recognized antigen is unknown. No much larger clone exists at a distance of one base, and base qualities are not known.

TCR beta repertoires were profiled from peripheral blood of over 10 young patients with multiple sclerosis to demonstrate the VDJtools post-analysis software. Multiple sclerosis patients were children and adolescents aged roughly 6 to 17 years. Material for sequencing was blood. The sequence came from a girl under 18 with multiple sclerosis.

The CDR3 protein is CASSLSGRFYEQFF. The nucleotides are TGTGCCAGCAGTTTGAGCGGGAGGTTTTATGAGCAGTTCTTC. The chain couples TRBV28 to TRBJ2-1; TRBD2 lines up with 9 middle nucleotides. Taken from the germline V gene, the CDR1 and CDR2 loops are MDHEN and SYDVKM. The CDR3 runs 14 residues from the cysteine to the phenylalanine. CDR3 DNA is the only sequence kept; it has 42 bases, read in frame from the first base. Trimmed from V: 3 bases; trimmed from J: 8 bases; junction bases lacking a gene match: 5.